Shown below are 19 T cell receptor beta chains from a single sample sequenced in a study of shared clonotypes between healthy human individuals. Method: immunoSEQ multiplex PCR; TCRdb's copy keeps in-frame clones and lacks some. Of under 1,900,000 clones listed, 98% to 99% are singletons. The sequenced sample was naive CD4+ T cells sorted from blood. Sample subset: CD45RA+ positively selected. Every receptor here comes from a man aged 30 to 45 in good health.

This chain uses TRBV2 with TRBJ2-7; D is unclear. Germline V gene lookup returns CDR1 SNHLY and CDR2 FYNNEI. The CDR3 consists of 12 residues. The V end was cut by 6 bases, the J end by 0 bases, with 6 bases between. CDR3 nucleotides: TGTGCCAGCAGGCCGGTCTCCTACGAGCAGTACTTC. Encoded protein: CASRPVSYEQYF.

This chain links TRBV5-1 with TRBJ2-5; D gene ambiguous. Per the germline V gene, CDR1 is SGHRS and CDR2 is YFSETQ. V was cut by 2 bases and J by 3 bases, with 14 bases left in between. The CDR3 runs 15 residues. CDR3 amino acids: CASSFDGALKETQYF. CDR3 bases: TGCGCCAGCAGCTTCGATGGAGCGTTGAAAGAGACCCAGTACTTC.

The chain recombines TRBV10-1 with TRBJ2-3; tentatively, D is TRBD2 (5 bases). CDR1 WNHNN and CDR2 SYGVQD come from the germline V gene (reference sequence). With 5 bases removed from V and 4 bases from J, the gap between germline ends came to 16 bases. This CDR3 has 15 amino acids. CDR3 residues: CASSPGTRASDTQYF. CDR3 nucleotide sequence: TGCGCCAGCAGTCCGGGAACCAGAGCTTCAGATACGCAGTATTTT.

This chain uses TRBV5-1 with TRBJ1-1; possibly TRBD1 for D (5 bases). The CDR3 totals 14 residues. Trimming cost V 3 bases and J 6 bases, with 15 bases left between them. Germline V CDR1 and CDR2: SGHRS, YFSETQ. The CDR3 nucleotides read TGCGCCAGCAGCTACCAGGGAAGCCCCCCTGAAGCTTTCTTT. It yields the protein CASSYQGSPPEAFF.

The V call is TRBV6-5, the J call TRBJ2-1, with 12 bases matching TRBD2. Germline CDR1 MNHEY, CDR2 SVGAGI. CDR3 length equals 15 residues. After removal of 2 bases from V and 8 bases from J, the junction contained 4 bases not matched to a gene. The CDR3 here is CASSYGLAGGYEQFF. Written as DNA, the CDR3 is TGTGCCAGCAGTTACGGGCTAGCGGGAGGGTATGAGCAGTTCTTC.

The gene calls are TRBV7-2 and TRBJ2-3; 8 bases line up with TRBD2. The CDR3 has 16 amino acids. V dropped 5 bases and J dropped 2; count of bases not matched to a gene: 9. The V gene's germline CDR1 is SGHTA and CDR2 FQGNSA. CDR3 sequence: CASSLDGGGNTDTQYF. The CDR3 nucleotides are TGTGCCAGCAGCCTAGATGGCGGGGGGAACACAGATACGCAGTATTTT.

The chain links TRBV15 to TRBJ2-1; no clear D gene. The CDR3 has 15 amino acids. The V gene's germline CDR1 is LNHNV and CDR2 YYDKDF (reference sequence). V lost 2 bases and J lost 1, with 9 bases in between. CDR3: CATSRLDLSYNEQFF. For the CDR3, the DNA is TGTGCCACCAGCAGATTAGACCTTTCCTACAATGAGCAGTTCTTC. The full variable domain, with the rest looked up from reference TRBV15 and TRBJ2-1, is DAMVIQNPRYQVTQFGKPVTLSCSQTLNHNVMYWYQQKSSQAPKLLFHYYDKDFNNEADTPDNFQSRRPNTSFCFLDIRSPGLGDTAMYLCATSRLDLSYNEQFFGPGTRLTVL.

The chain employs TRBV28 and TRBJ2-7; weak D call: TRBD1 (5 bases). Trimming left V 10 bases short and J 4 bases short, with 14 bases between. The CDR3 has 12 amino acids. The germline gives CDR1 MDHEN, CDR2 SYDVKM. CDR3 amino acids: CAILGQRYEQYF. The CDR3 DNA reads as TGTGCCATCCTAGGACAACGTTACGAGCAGTACTTC.

This clone came up once. The V gene is TRBV9, the J gene TRBJ1-5; 9 nucleotides agree with TRBD1. CDR3 length equals 15 residues. The germline V gene has CDR1 SGDLS and CDR2 YYNGEE. V was pared by 2 bases and J by 6 bases, with 6 bases of the junction left unmatched. The CDR3 DNA reads as TGTGCCAGCAGCGTGGGACAGGGCAATGGTCAGCCCCAGCATTTT. Its translation is CASSVGQGNGQPQHF.

The chain combines TRBV7-6 with TRBJ2-7, with D unresolved. Trimming stripped 0 bases from V and 2 bases from J, with 11 bases between. The CDR3 runs to 15 residues. CDR1 and CDR2 from the germline V gene are SGHVS and FNYEAQ. The CDR3 coding sequence is TGTGCCAGCAGCTTAGCCGACGGAAACACCTACGAGCAGTACTTC. The encoded protein is CASSLADGNTYEQYF.

V and J are TRBV14 and TRBJ2-5, with D possibly matching TRBD1 (5 bases). Trimming cost V 8 bases and J 5 bases, with 21 bases left between them. Germline CDR1 is SGHDN and CDR2 is FVKESK. CDR3 length: 15 amino acids. CDR3: CASPRQLHLGETQYF. The CDR3 DNA sequence: TGTGCCAGCCCTCGACAGTTACACCTGGGGGAGACCCAGTACTTC.

Points on this clone: One end of the junction fails to match germline, which may point to a read error. The J gene is TRBJ2-2, the V gene TRBV7-7, with 7 bases identical to TRBD1. Germline V gives CDR1 SSHAT, CDR2 FNYEAQ (reference sequence). The CDR3 runs to 16 residues. The CDR3 reads CASSSVTGIPPGELFF. The CDR3, as DNA: TGTGCTAGCAGCTCCGTGACAGGGATTCCCCCCGGGGAGCTGTTTTTT. The variable domain in full, completed from reference TRBV7-7 and TRBJ2-2, reads GAGVSQSPRYKVTKRGQDVTLRCDPISSHATLYWYQQALGQGPEFLTYFNYEAQPDKSGLPSDRFSAERPEGSISTLTIQRTEQRDSAMYRCASSSVTGIPPGELFFGEGSRLTVL.

This chain uses TRBV11-2 with TRBJ2-7; 12 bases map to TRBD2. CDR1 SGHAT and CDR2 FQNNGV come from the germline V gene. The V and J ends lost 5 bases and 3 bases, in that order; junction bases with no gene match: 8. The length of the CDR3 is 16 residues. CDR3 sequence: CASSLAGGPRNYEQYF. The CDR3 DNA reads as TGTGCCAGCAGCCTAGCGGGAGGGCCTAGAAACTACGAGCAGTACTTC.

The rearrangement joins TRBV18 to TRBJ2-3; a possible D gene is TRBD2 (5 bases). CDR3 length equals 16 residues. Trimming took 3 bases from V and 3 from J, leaving 16 bases between them. Germline V CDR1 and CDR2: KGHSH, LQKENI. DNA for the CDR3: TGTGCCAGCTCACCTAGGGTGGGAGAGTTTACAGATACGCAGTATTTT. This codes for CASSPRVGEFTDTQYF.

On this clone: Other nucleotide sequences in the sample specify the same CDR3. The chain employs TRBV15 and TRBJ1-5; D not resolved. The length of the CDR3 is 13 residues. V dropped 1 base and J dropped 2 bases, with 3 bases sitting between them. The germline V gene has CDR1 LNHNV and CDR2 YYDKDF (reference sequence). DNA of the CDR3: TGTGCCACCAGCAGAGGTGGCAATCAGCCCCAGCATTTT. Residues: CATSRGGNQPQHF.

The V and J genes are TRBV5-6 and TRBJ2-7; D perhaps matches TRBD1 (6 bases). The V gene's germline CDR1 is SGHDT and CDR2 YYEEEE. This CDR3 comprises 16 residues. V was cut by 4 bases and J by 0 bases, with 17 bases left in between. The CDR3 here is CASSLTLTGFSYEQYF. CDR3 nucleotide sequence: TGTGCCAGCAGCCTCACCCTGACAGGTTTCTCCTACGAGCAGTACTTC.

The chain recombines TRBV19 with TRBJ1-2; 9 nucleotides align to TRBD1. CDR1 LNHDA and CDR2 SQIVND come from the germline V gene (reference sequence). CDR3 length: 15 amino acids. With V trimmed by 7 bases and J by 0 bases, 6 bases remained unmatched. CDR3 amino acids: CASTTTGGANYGYTF. CDR3 nucleotide sequence: TGTGCCAGTACCACGACAGGGGGAGCTAACTATGGCTACACCTTC.

This chain uses TRBV5-5 with TRBJ2-5; weak D call: TRBD2 (6 bases). CDR1 is SGHKS and CDR2 is YYEKEE in the germline V gene (reference sequence). The CDR3 has 15 amino acids. V lost 0 bases and J lost 5, with 14 bases in between. Here the CDR3 DNA reads TGTGCCAGCAGCTTGGCGGGTGGAGGGAGGGAGACCCAGTACTTC. It yields the protein CASSLAGGGRETQYF.

The rearrangement joins TRBV6-1 to TRBJ2-2; D gene uncertain. Germline V gene lookup returns CDR1 MNHNS and CDR2 SASEGT. Trimming stripped 3 bases from V and 2 bases from J, with 10 bases between. The CDR3 has 15 residues. DNA of the CDR3: TGTGCCAGCAGTGACACTCCTGGCAACACCGGGGAGCTGTTTTTT. Amino acids: CASSDTPGNTGELFF.